These T cell receptor beta chains were read from a single sample in a study of molecular identifiers for immune sequencing clone quantification. Each CDR3 protein gets one entry after TCRdb re-called the PCR reads with MiXCR. The sample has 85,000 to 95,000 distinct CDR3 sequences, under 20% seen once. Sequencing was performed on naive CD8+ T cells from blood, with Jurkat cell RNA spiked in. Every receptor here comes from a human donor in good health. Some libraries in this study had Jurkat cell RNA spiked in. CDR3s include the opening cysteine and the closing phenylalanine or tryptophan. The D gene is left open where the match is weak.

D gene | J gene | V gene | CDR3 protein
. | TRBJ2-3 | TRBV7-4 | CASSLGGPGTDTQYF
. | TRBJ2-1 | TRBV29-1 | CSVDGVINEQFF
. | TRBJ2-7 | TRBV20-1 | CSARDPSSYEQYF
. | TRBJ2-7 | TRBV7-2 | CASSLAQITFEQYF
TRBD2 | TRBJ2-2 | TRBV23-1 | CASSQFWREGEYTGELFF
TRBD2 | TRBJ2-3 | TRBV19 | CAGSIDPASGRAYDTDTQYF
TRBD1 | TRBJ1-1 | TRBV11-2 | CASSLVFFGQGEGTEAFF
. | TRBJ2-7 | TRBV11-1 | CASSQTLSTYVLYEQYF
TRBD1 | TRBJ2-7 | TRBV28 | CASSPQTGPEQYF
. | TRBJ2-4 | TRBV6-8 | CTSSYSGPTLAKNIQYF
TRBD1 | TRBJ2-3 | TRBV11-2 | CASSLGQGASDTQYF
TRBD1 | TRBJ1-3 | TRBV12-3/TRBV12-4 | CASSPGGISGNTIYF
TRBD2 | TRBJ2-1 | TRBV5-1 | CASSPGTSGAWEQFF
. | TRBJ2-4 | TRBV7-9 | CASSLNPGGAENIQYF
. | TRBJ2-5 | TRBV4-3 | CASSQDPPAGAQETQYF
. | TRBJ2-1 | TRBV5-4 | CASRLPGLNNEQFF
. | TRBJ1-5 | TRBV12-3/TRBV12-4 | CASSLAPRGSDQPQHF
. | TRBJ2-7 | TRBV19 | CASSPAGYEQYF
. | TRBJ2-7 | TRBV5-5 | CASSRDPTGIPYEQYF
. | TRBJ2-3 | TRBV12-5 | CASGLVQRSGGLTDTQYF
. | TRBJ2-5 | TRBV7-9 | CASSLNRGLAQETQYF
. | TRBJ1-4 | TRBV7-2 | CASSLLPGSNEKLFF
. | TRBJ1-1 | TRBV7-9 | CASSLAQGPAFF
. | TRBJ2-5 | TRBV4-3 | CASSQDYSQETQYF
TRBD2 | TRBJ2-1 | TRBV7-2 | CASSYAPGTSGDNEQFF
. | TRBJ2-2 | TRBV28 | CASRQPQGVENTGELFF
TRBD1 | TRBJ1-1 | TRBV29-1 | CSADTGAARVGTEAFF
. | TRBJ2-5 | TRBV12-3/TRBV12-4 | CASTTTEETQYF
. | TRBJ1-1 | TRBV28 | CASSSRGDTEAFF
TRBD1 | TRBJ2-7 | TRBV7-9 | CASSSGQGREQYF
TRBD1 | TRBJ2-3 | TRBV12-3/TRBV12-4 | CASSLLGQSTDTQYF